Below, 20 T cell receptor beta chains from the same sample are listed, as sequenced in a study of blood T cell repertoires in COVID-19. TCRdb's copy holds only in-frame clones and misses some; the assay was immunoSEQ multiplex PCR. The table lists 540,000 or so clones, 85% to 90% of them singletons. Sequences were obtained from peripheral blood. These receptor sequences come from a woman in her 50s with COVID-19, enrolled during active disease.

The V gene is TRBV20-1, the J gene TRBJ2-5; D ambiguous. CDR3 length equals 11 residues. V dropped 2 bases and J dropped 4 bases, with 5 bases sitting between them. Germline loops: CDR1 DFQATT, CDR2 SNEGSKA (reference sequence). As DNA, the CDR3 is TGCAGTGCTAGAACGGGAGAGACCCAGTACTTC. Encoded protein: CSARTGETQYF.

The gene calls are TRBV7-3 and TRBJ2-3, with TRBD2 matching over 8 bases. The J segment lost 4 bases and the V segment lost 5 bases, leaving 11 bases of the junction unmatched. Germline CDR1 is SGHTA and CDR2 is FQGTGA. The CDR3 has 16 amino acids. The CDR3 spells CASSPPPPAGADTQYF. The CDR3 DNA sequence: TGTGCCAGCAGCCCCCCTCCCCCAGCGGGGGCAGATACGCAGTATTTT.

The chain recombines TRBV11-2 with TRBJ2-5; D is possibly TRBD1 (6 bases). Trimming shortened V by 3 bases and J by 2 bases, and 7 bases separated the two germline ends. The CDR3 is made up of 13 amino acids. CDR1 is SGHAT and CDR2 is FQNNGV in the germline V gene. CDR3 region: CASSLDSQETQYF. CDR3 nucleotide sequence: TGTGCCAGCAGCTTGGACAGTCAAGAGACCCAGTACTTC.

This chain links TRBV5-1 with TRBJ2-2, with D tentatively TRBD1 (6 bases). There are 16 residues in the CDR3. The V and J ends lost 0 bases and 3 bases respectively, with 12 bases between them. CDR1 and CDR2 from the germline V gene are SGHRS and YFSETQ. CDR3 sequence: CASSLAGAPDTGELFF. Written as DNA, the CDR3 is TGCGCCAGCAGCTTGGCAGGGGCGCCGGACACCGGGGAGCTGTTTTTT.

The chain couples TRBV4-1 to TRBJ1-6; D remains unclear. The CDR3 extends over 14 amino acids. CDR1 and CDR2 from the germline V gene are MGHRA and YSYEKL. V was clipped by 0 bases and J by 12 bases, with 12 bases between them. The CDR3 region has the DNA TGCGCCAGCAGCCAAGAGGGTACGCGGGGACCCCTCCACTTT. Encoded protein: CASSQEGTRGPLHF.

V usage is TRBV7-9 and J usage is TRBJ2-7, with D maybe TRBD2 (5 bases). The DNA end lines up better with TRBJ2-1; the J call may be wrong. The CDR3 covers 12 residues. CDR1 is SEHNR and CDR2 is FQNEAQ in the germline V gene (reference sequence). The CDR3 region has the DNA TGTGCCAGCAGGGCTAGCCCACCTGAGCAGTTCTTC. This encodes CASRASPPEQFF.

The rearrangement joins TRBV27 to TRBJ2-7; D unresolved. V lost 6 bases and J lost 6, with 9 bases in between. Germline assignment: CDR1 MNHEY and CDR2 SMNVEV (reference sequence). The length of the CDR3 is 11 residues. CDR3 nucleotide sequence: TGTGCCAGCAGCGACTTTAGCGAGCAGTACTTC. It encodes CASSDFSEQYF.

The sample holds one count of this clone. The gene calls are TRBV6-5 and TRBJ2-2; 7 positions agree with TRBD2. The CDR3 length is 15 residues. Germline V CDR1 and CDR2: MNHEY, SVGAGI. V dropped 7 bases and J dropped 1; count of bases not matched to a gene: 6. For the CDR3, the DNA is TGTGCCAGCACCCGGGGGGAGGGGAACACCGGGGAGCTGTTTTTT. Protein sequence: CASTRGEGNTGELFF.

This chain uses TRBV6-1 with TRBJ2-1, with TRBD2 matching 8 bases. Germline assignment: CDR1 MNHNS and CDR2 SASEGT. The CDR3 has 17 residues. With 4 bases clipped from V and 3 bases from J, the junction kept 11 bases outside the gene matches. For the CDR3, the DNA is TGTGCCAGCAGTGCCCCCCGACTAGCGAAAAACTACAATGAGCAGTTCTTC. Translation gives CASSAPRLAKNYNEQFF.

The rearrangement uses TRBV7-3 and TRBJ2-1, with D possibly matching TRBD1 (5 bases). Trimming left V 2 bases short and J 5 bases short, with 22 bases between. Germline loops: CDR1 SGHTA, CDR2 FQGTGA. The CDR3 contains 18 residues. Written as DNA, the CDR3 is TGTGCCAGCAGCTTAGACCCCCTCGTTCAGGGTAGAAACAATGAGCAGTTCTTC. Amino acid sequence: CASSLDPLVQGRNNEQFF.

This clone was observed once. The rearrangement uses TRBV12-2 and TRBJ1-5; the DNA was not used to check the table's D call, TRBD1. TRBV12-2 is shown as a pseudogene. The CDR3 totals 20 residues. The CDR3 sequence: CASRFPLRHRIEDSNQPQHF. CDR3 coding DNA: TGTGCAAGTCGCTTTCCTCTCCGACACAGGATCGAAGATAGCAATCAGCCCCAGCATTTT.

This clone was detected once. The same CDR3 arises from other DNA sequences in this sample as well. The rearrangement uses TRBV30 and TRBJ1-2; D remains ambiguous. Germline values: CDR1 GTSNPN, CDR2 SVGIG (reference sequence). Trimming left V 3 bases short and J 3 bases short, with 8 bases between. The CDR3 length is 12 residues. CDR3 residues: CAWSVGDYGYTF. In DNA, the CDR3 is TGTGCCTGGAGCGTCGGGGACTATGGCTACACCTTC.

V is TRBV18 and J is TRBJ1-1; TRBD1 matches at 9 bases. The V and J ends lost 2 bases and 11 bases, in that order; junction bases with no gene match: 9. CDR3 length: 14 amino acids. The V gene's germline CDR1 is KGHSH and CDR2 LQKENI. The CDR3: CASSPNTDRGPAFF. The CDR3 DNA is TGTGCCAGCTCACCAAATACGGACAGGGGTCCCGCTTTCTTT.

This clone turned up a few times. The chain recombines TRBV5-4 with TRBJ2-3, with D uncertain. CDR1 is SGHNT and CDR2 is YYREEE in the germline V gene (reference sequence). Trimming removed 0 bases at V and 2 bases at J, with 4 bases between. The CDR3 has 13 residues. The DNA of the CDR3 is TGTGCCAGCAGCTTGGTCCTCACAGATACGCAGTATTTT. It encodes CASSLVLTDTQYF.

As regards this clone: Other DNA sequences in this sample translate to the same CDR3. This chain connects TRBV5-1 to TRBJ2-1; D is unresolved. The V and J ends lost 0 bases and 4 bases respectively, with 8 bases between them. This CDR3 region has 14 residues. CDR1 is SGHRS and CDR2 is YFSETQ in the germline V gene. The CDR3 sequence is CASSLAQAYNEQFF. CDR3 in DNA: TGCGCCAGCAGCTTGGCGCAGGCGTACAATGAGCAGTTCTTC.

The rearrangement uses TRBV6-5 and TRBJ1-6, with unresolved D. Germline CDR1 MNHEY, CDR2 SVGAGI. V was cut by 7 bases and J by 5 bases, with 12 bases left in between. The CDR3 is made up of 14 amino acids. The DNA for the CDR3 is TGTGCCAGCACCCTTAGCGGGAATAATTCACCCCTCCACTTT. This gives the protein CASTLSGNNSPLHF.

The chain joins TRBV10-3 to TRBJ2-7; 12 nucleotides agree with TRBD2. With V trimmed by 5 bases and J by 4 bases, 15 bases remained unmatched. CDR1 is ENHRY, CDR2 SYGVKD, per germline. This CDR3 has 18 amino acids. In DNA, the CDR3 is TGTGCCATCAGTTCTAGGGATTTACTAGCGGGGGGTGTTTACGAGCAGTACTTC. This gives the protein CAISSRDLLAGGVYEQYF.

The V and J genes are TRBV7-3 and TRBJ1-2, with D possibly being TRBD1 (5 bases). Germline CDR1 is SGHTA and CDR2 is FQGTGA. There are 14 residues in the CDR3. Trimming took off 5 bases at V and 8 bases at J, with 18 bases between the two ends. The CDR3 here is CASSPTNAGDGYTF. DNA of the CDR3: TGTGCCAGCAGCCCTACCAATGCGGGGGACGGCTACACCTTC. The entire variable domain, with the rest obtained from reference TRBV7-3 and TRBJ1-2, is as follows: GAGVSQTPSNKVTEKGKYVELRCDPISGHTALYWYRQSLGQGPEFLIYFQGTGAADDSGLPNDRFFAVRPEGSVSTLKIQRTERGDSAVYLCASSPTNAGDGYTFGSGTRLTVV.

In this sample, this clone turned up once. V is TRBV2 and J is TRBJ1-1; TRBD1 might be the D (5 bases). CDR3 length: 14 residues. V was cut by 4 bases and J by 1 base, with 10 bases left in between. Germline-derived CDR1 and CDR2 are SNHLY and FYNNEI. The CDR3 bases are TGTGCCAGCAGTGTGGGGGGTTCGAACACTGAAGCTTTCTTT. Translated: CASSVGGSNTEAFF.

The J gene is TRBJ1-2, the V gene TRBV6-5; TRBD1 agrees at 9 bases. Trimming took 7 bases from V and 9 from J; bases not matched to a gene: 12. This CDR3 is 14 amino acids long. Per germline, CDR1 MNHEY and CDR2 SVGAGI. CDR3 coding DNA: TGTGCCAGCACCGAGGGACAGGGTACGGGTCGCTACACCTTC. Translating gives CASTEGQGTGRYTF.